This TCR beta chain was recovered during a study of cytotoxic CD8 clonotypes in ibrutinib-treated CLL. This clone was detected once. V lost 6 bases, J lost 4 bases, and 13 bases lay in between. Germline loops: CDR1 MNHEY, CDR2 SVGAGI. The CDR3 has 14 amino acids. Method: immunoSEQ multiplex PCR; TCRdb's copy keeps in-frame clones and lacks some. Altogether 110,000 to 150,000 clones are present, about 78% being singletons, with the ten largest covering 4.5% to 6%. The source of roughly 1.9 micrograms of genomic DNA for TCR beta libraries was cryopreserved PBMCs. The chain joins TRBV6-5 to TRBJ1-5; D perhaps matches TRBD1 (5 bases). The sample here was PBMCs, taken after 24 months of ibrutinib treatment. This clonotype was obtained from a human donor with chronic lymphocytic leukemia. This CDR3 is CASSPTGLNQPQHF. The CDR3 coding sequence is TGTGCCAGCAGCCCGACGGGGCTTAATCAGCCCCAGCATTTT.